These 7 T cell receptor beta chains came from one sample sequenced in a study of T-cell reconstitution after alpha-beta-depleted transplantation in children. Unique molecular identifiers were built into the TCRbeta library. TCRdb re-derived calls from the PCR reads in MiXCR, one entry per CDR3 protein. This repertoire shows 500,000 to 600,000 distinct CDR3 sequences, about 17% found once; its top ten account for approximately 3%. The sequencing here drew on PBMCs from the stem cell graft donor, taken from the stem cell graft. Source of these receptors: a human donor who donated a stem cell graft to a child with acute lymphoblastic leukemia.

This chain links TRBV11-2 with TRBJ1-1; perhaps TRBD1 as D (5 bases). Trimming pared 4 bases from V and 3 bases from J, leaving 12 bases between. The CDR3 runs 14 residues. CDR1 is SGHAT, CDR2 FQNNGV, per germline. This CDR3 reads CASSSLAGHTEAFF. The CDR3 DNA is TGTGCCAGCAGCTCCCTCGCGGGGCACACTGAAGCTTTCTTT.

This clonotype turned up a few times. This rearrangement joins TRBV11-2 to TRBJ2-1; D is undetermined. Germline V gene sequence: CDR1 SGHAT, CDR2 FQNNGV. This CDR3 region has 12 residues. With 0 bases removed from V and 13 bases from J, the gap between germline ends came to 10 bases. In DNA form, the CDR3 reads TGTGCCAGCAGCTTAGATCTGATAGGACAGTTCTTC. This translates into CASSLDLIGQFF.

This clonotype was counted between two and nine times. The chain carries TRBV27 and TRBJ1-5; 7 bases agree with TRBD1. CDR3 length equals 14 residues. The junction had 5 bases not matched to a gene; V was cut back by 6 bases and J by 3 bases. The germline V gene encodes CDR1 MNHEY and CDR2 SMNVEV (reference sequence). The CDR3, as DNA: TGTGCCAGCAGCGCCGACAGGGACAATCAGCCCCAGCATTTT. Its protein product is CASSADRDNQPQHF.

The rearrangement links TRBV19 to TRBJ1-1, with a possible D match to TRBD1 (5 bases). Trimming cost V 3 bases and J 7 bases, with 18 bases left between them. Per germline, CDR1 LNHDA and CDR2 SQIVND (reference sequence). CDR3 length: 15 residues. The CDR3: CASSISVQGNSEAFF. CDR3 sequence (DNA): TGTGCCAGTAGTATCTCCGTGCAGGGTAATAGTGAAGCTTTCTTT.

CDR3 region: CASSPVNQETQYF. For the CDR3, the DNA is TGTGCCAGCAGTCCAGTAAACCAAGAGACCCAGTACTTC. J is TRBJ2-5 and V is TRBV12-3 or TRBV12-4; D remains unclear. The ends were cut back, 5 bases at V and 0 bases at J, with 7 bases in the middle. CDR3 length equals 13 residues.

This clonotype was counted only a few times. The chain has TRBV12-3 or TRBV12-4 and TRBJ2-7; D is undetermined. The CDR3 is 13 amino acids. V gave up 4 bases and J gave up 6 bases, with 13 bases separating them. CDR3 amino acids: CASSSNYLGEQYF. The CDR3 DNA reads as TGTGCCAGCAGTTCGAACTATTTGGGCGAGCAGTACTTC.

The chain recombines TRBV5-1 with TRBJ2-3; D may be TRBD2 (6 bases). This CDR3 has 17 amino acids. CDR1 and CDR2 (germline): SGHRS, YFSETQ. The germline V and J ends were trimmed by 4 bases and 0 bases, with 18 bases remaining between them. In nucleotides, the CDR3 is TGCGCCAGCAGCCCGGGGGACTCCTCCGGGAGCACAGATACGCAGTATTTT. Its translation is CASSPGDSSGSTDTQYF.